One and the same sample provided the 7 T cell receptor beta chains below, sequenced in a study of shared clonotypes between healthy human individuals. TCRdb keeps only in-frame clones here, not all; method: immunoSEQ multiplex PCR. The sample includes under 2,500,000 clones, more than 90% of them seen just once. The sequenced sample consisted of naive CD4+ T cells sorted from blood. As for subset: CD45RA+ positively selected. These receptors all come from a man aged 18 to 35 in good health.

V usage is TRBV30 and J usage is TRBJ2-1; 8 nucleotides line up with TRBD2. The CDR3 runs 17 residues. J gave up 1 base and V 4 bases, and 12 bases lay outside the gene matches. Germline values: CDR1 GTSNPN, CDR2 SVGIG (reference sequence). The chain's CDR3 is CAWTRRLAGLSYNEQFF. The CDR3 DNA follows: TGTGCCTGGACTAGGAGGCTAGCGGGCCTTTCCTACAATGAGCAGTTCTTC.

This clone was seen only a few times. The chain carries TRBV9 and TRBJ1-6; 8 nucleotides line up with TRBD1. V dropped 4 bases and J dropped 5; count of bases not matched to a gene: 8. The CDR3 is 16 residues long. Looked up from germline, CDR1 is SGDLS and CDR2 is YYNGEE. CDR3 sequence: CASSLGTGDNNSPLHF. The CDR3 coding sequence is TGTGCCAGCAGCCTCGGGACAGGAGATAATAATTCACCCCTCCACTTT.

V is TRBV12-5 and J is TRBJ2-3; D is perhaps TRBD2 (5 bases). The germline CDR1 and CDR2 sequences are LGHNT and FRNRAP. The CDR3 covers 12 residues. V shed 3 bases and J shed 6 bases, with 7 bases lying between them. In DNA form, the CDR3 reads TGTGCTAGTGGTTTTATAGCGGATACGCAGTATTTT. It specifies CASGFIADTQYF.

The chain links TRBV6-1 to TRBJ1-1; the match to TRBD1 covers 8 bases. CDR3 length equals 15 residues. The germline V gene encodes CDR1 MNHNS and CDR2 SASEGT. V shed 1 base and J 5 bases; nucleotides not matched to a gene: 6. The CDR3, as DNA: TGTGCCAGCAGTGAAGTGACAGGGGCCCGGACTGAAGCTTTCTTT. This gives the protein CASSEVTGARTEAFF.

The J gene is TRBJ1-5, the V gene TRBV9; D ambiguous. Trimming stripped 0 bases from V and 7 bases from J, with 11 bases between. Germline loops: CDR1 SGDLS, CDR2 YYNGEE. The CDR3 has 14 amino acids. The CDR3 nucleotides are TGTGCCAGCAGCGTAGTGGCAGGTGGCCAGCCCCAGCATTTT. Translating gives CASSVVAGGQPQHF.

The gene calls are TRBV5-6 and TRBJ2-1; a possible D gene is TRBD2 (5 bases). The V end lost 0 bases, the J end lost 2 bases, and 18 bases lay between the germline ends. The CDR3 runs 18 residues. Germline lookup yields CDR1 SGHDT and CDR2 YYEEEE. The CDR3 DNA is TGTGCCAGCAGCTTGGCCGGAGGCAGGTTCGGTACCTACAATGAGCAGTTCTTC. Protein: CASSLAGGRFGTYNEQFF. Full variable domain (remainder filled in from reference TRBV5-6 and TRBJ2-1): DAGVTQSPTHLIKTRGQQVTLRCSPKSGHDTVSWYQQALGQGPQFIFQYYEEEERQRGNFPDRFSGHQFPNYSSELNVNALLLGDSALYLCASSLAGGRFGTYNEQFFGPGTRLTVL.

The chain couples TRBV30 to TRBJ2-1; 10 nucleotides line up with TRBD2. CDR3 length: 20 residues. CDR1 and CDR2 from the germline V gene are GTSNPN and SVGIG (reference sequence). Unmatched junction bases numbered 17, after V lost 3 bases and J lost 0 bases. CDR3 region: CAWRGQSGRDRGGSYNEQFF. In nucleotides, the CDR3 is TGTGCCTGGAGGGGGCAGAGCGGGAGGGACCGGGGTGGCTCCTACAATGAGCAGTTCTTC.